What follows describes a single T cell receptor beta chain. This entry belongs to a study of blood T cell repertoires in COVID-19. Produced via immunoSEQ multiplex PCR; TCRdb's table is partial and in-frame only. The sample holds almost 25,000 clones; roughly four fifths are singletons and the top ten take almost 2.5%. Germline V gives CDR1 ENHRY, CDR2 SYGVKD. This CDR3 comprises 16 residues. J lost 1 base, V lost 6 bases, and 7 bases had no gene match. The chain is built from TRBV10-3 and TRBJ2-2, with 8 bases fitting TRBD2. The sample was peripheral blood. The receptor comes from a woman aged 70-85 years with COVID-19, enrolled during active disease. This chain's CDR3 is CAIRDLSGGNTGELFF. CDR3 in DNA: TGTGCCATCAGGGATCTAAGCGGGGGGAACACCGGGGAGCTGTTTTTT.